The clone carrying this T cell receptor (beta chain) turned up a few times. This entry comes from a study of identical twins. Through template switching, a universal primer site was introduced, and the cDNA contained unique molecular identifiers. TCRdb reprocessed the 5' RACE reads via MiXCR and lists one record per CDR3 protein. The sample yields fewer than 900,000 distinct CDR3 sequences, 21% seen once. V shed 5 bases and J 7 bases; nucleotides not matched to a gene: 24. CDR3 length: 19 amino acids. Germline V lookup: CDR1 LGHDT, CDR2 YNNKEL (reference sequence). This sample was shared with a second study, whose subject was T cells expressing NK-cell markers. That report notes: Several experiments confined sorting to alpha-beta TCR T cells with an anti-gamma-delta TCR antibody.

Sequencing input: PBMCs. The chain combines TRBV3-1 with TRBJ2-3; 7 nucleotides agree with TRBD1. This TCR came from a woman in her late teens or twenties in good health. The CDR3 sequence is CASSVDRQGRLPPPYTQYF. The CDR3 DNA follows: TGTGCCAGCAGCGTTGATCGACAGGGAAGGCTCCCCCCCCCTTATACGCAGTATTTT.